The source of this TCR beta chain is a study of naive and memory T cell subsets. Overall study findings and caveats: From naive to CM, EM and EMRA, diversity decreased and Gini increased. Naive and memory subsets had different power law exponents for TCR abundance. Over 85% of naive TCR sequences appeared only once, unlike memory subsets. Naive repertoires, especially CD8, held a few larger clonotypes, possibly memory cells re-expressing CD45RA.

This clonotype appeared a few times. Its antigen is unidentified. Two oligonucleotides, mixed equimolar, formed the beta constant-region primer covering TRBC1 and TRBC2. Ligated cDNA was amplified by four rounds of PCR with nested alpha and beta constant-region primers and SP2. An oligonucleotide with the SP2 primer and a 12-nucleotide UMI was ligated to the cDNA 3' end. TCRdb reprocessed the UMI-ligation and nested PCR reads via MiXCR and lists one record per CDR3 protein. The data show over 110,000 distinct CDR3 sequences, approximately 20% seen once. CDR3 length equals 14 residues. With V trimmed by 4 bases and J by 3 bases, 3 bases remained unmatched. Germline CDR1 is MDHEN and CDR2 is SYDVKM.

V is TRBV28 and J is TRBJ2-5; TRBD1 aligns across 9 bases. The clonotype comes from a human donor in good health. The sample consisted of naive CD8+ T cells from blood. The chain's CDR3 is CASSWDRVEETQYF. In DNA form, the CDR3 reads TGTGCCAGCAGTTGGGACAGGGTCGAAGAGACCCAGTACTTC.